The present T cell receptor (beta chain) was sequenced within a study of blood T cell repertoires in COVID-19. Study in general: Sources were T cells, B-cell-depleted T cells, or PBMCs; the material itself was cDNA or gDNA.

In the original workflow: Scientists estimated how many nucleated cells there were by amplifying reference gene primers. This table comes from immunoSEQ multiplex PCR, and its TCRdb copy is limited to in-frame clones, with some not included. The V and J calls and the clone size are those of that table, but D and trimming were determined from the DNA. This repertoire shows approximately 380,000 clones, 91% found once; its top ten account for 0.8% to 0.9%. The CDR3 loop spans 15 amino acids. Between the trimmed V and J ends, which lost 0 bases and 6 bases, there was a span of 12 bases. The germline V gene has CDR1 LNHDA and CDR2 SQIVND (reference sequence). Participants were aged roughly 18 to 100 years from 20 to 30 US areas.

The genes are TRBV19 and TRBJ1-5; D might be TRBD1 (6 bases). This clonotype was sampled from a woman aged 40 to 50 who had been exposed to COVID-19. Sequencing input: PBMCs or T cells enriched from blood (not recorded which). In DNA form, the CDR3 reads TGTGCCAGTAGTATAGAAGCCAGAGGGGGTCAGCCCCAGCATTTT. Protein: CASSIEARGGQPQHF. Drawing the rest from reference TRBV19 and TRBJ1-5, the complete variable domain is DGGITQSPKYLFRKEGQNVTLSCEQNLNHDAMYWYRQDPGQGLRLIYYSQIVNDFQKGDIAEGYSVSREKKESFPLTVTSAQKNPTAFYLCASSIEARGGQPQHFGDGTRLSIL.